This TCR beta chain was captured by sequencing in a study of cytomegalovirus exposure and HLA in healthy donors. Study outcomes and limitations: HLA allele associations emerged for 16,951 TCR beta sequences in a later analysis, at 0.05 false discovery rate. Diagnosis of cytomegalovirus status made by the classifier reportedly showed high specificity and sensitivity.

Though probably carrying unrecorded immune exposures, donors were nominally healthy at sampling. The PCR had 60 Vbeta and 13 Jbeta primers. Clones were read by immunoSEQ multiplex PCR, and TCRdb kept only the in-frame ones, dropping some. The sample yields 150,000 to 200,000 clones, roughly 79% seen once. As for this clone: Its specificity is unknown.

This CDR3 is 12 amino acids long. Trimming removed 1 base at V and 6 bases at J, with 5 bases between. Germline CDR1 is SGHNT and CDR2 is YENEEA. The chain recombines TRBV11-3 with TRBJ2-3, with D hard to call. The source material was PBMCs. The receptor was derived from a woman aged 18-30 years in good health and CMV-seropositive. The CDR3 region has the DNA TGTGCCAGCAGCTTAGCGAGGGATACGCAGTATTTT. Translated, it gives CASSLARDTQYF.